These 29 T cell receptor beta chains were all obtained from the same sample, sequenced in a study of shared clonotypes between healthy human individuals. Generated by immunoSEQ multiplex PCR, the TCRdb table keeps only in-frame clones and is missing some. The data hold around 990,000 clones, with 70% to 80% observed a single time. Sequencing was performed on memory CD4+ T cells from PBMCs. Subset: CD45RA-negative fraction. These receptors were collected from a man aged 18 to 35 in good health. Some clones in this sample may be carry-over from other donors' samples.

The J gene is TRBJ1-4, the V gene TRBV4-1, with D maybe TRBD1 (6 bases). Germline V gives CDR1 MGHRA, CDR2 YSYEKL. The CDR3 contains 16 residues. V gave up 5 bases and J gave up 10 bases, with 23 bases separating them. The CDR3 spells CASSAGRDTTRGKLFF. CDR3 nucleotide sequence: TGCGCCAGCAGCGCAGGGAGGGACACAACACGGGGAAAACTGTTTTTT.

This chain links TRBV30 with TRBJ1-2; D uncertain. Germline V gene data show CDR1 as GTSNPN and CDR2 as SVGIG (reference sequence). The CDR3 sequence is 13 residues long. The V end lost 0 bases, the J end lost 6 bases, and 11 bases lay between the germline ends. The CDR3 reads CAWSVPSHDGYTF. CDR3 in DNA: TGTGCCTGGAGTGTCCCCTCACATGATGGCTACACCTTC.

The gene calls are TRBV6-1 and TRBJ2-6; D is unclear. Germline V gene lookup returns CDR1 MNHNS and CDR2 SASEGT. This CDR3 is built from 14 residues. V lost 10 bases to trimming and J lost 1 base, with 11 bases between them. The chain's CDR3 is CATTIGSGANVLTF. Written as DNA, the CDR3 is TGTGCCACAACCATCGGGTCTGGGGCCAACGTCCTGACTTTC.

This rearrangement joins TRBV28 to TRBJ1-5; no firm D call. Per the germline V gene, CDR1 is MDHEN and CDR2 is SYDVKM. V was pared by 6 bases and J by 7 bases, with 13 bases between. The CDR3 sequence is 13 residues long. CDR3 amino acids: CASRRVGMQPQHF. The DNA for the CDR3 is TGTGCCAGCAGGCGTGTGGGAATGCAGCCCCAGCATTTT.

The chain joins TRBV19 to TRBJ2-4; D may be TRBD2 (6 bases). Deletions cut 3 bases from V and 0 bases from J, with 12 bases between. Germline CDR1 LNHDA, CDR2 SQIVND (reference sequence). This CDR3 contains 16 residues. CDR3: CASSIQSGVAKNIQYF. CDR3 nucleotides: TGTGCCAGTAGTATCCAGTCGGGAGTAGCCAAAAACATTCAGTACTTC.

The V gene is TRBV28, the J gene TRBJ2-3; the match to TRBD1 covers 9 bases. The CDR3 loop spans 14 amino acids. V trimming: 9 bases; J trimming: 0 bases; junction bases outside the gene matches: 4. Germline CDR1 and CDR2: MDHEN and SYDVKM. CDR3 loop: CASQQGASTDTQYF. The CDR3 nucleotides read TGTGCCAGTCAACAGGGGGCTAGCACAGATACGCAGTATTTT.

The chain is built from TRBV27 and TRBJ1-2, with D uncertain. CDR3 length: 11 residues. Germline V gene data show CDR1 as MNHEY and CDR2 as SMNVEV (reference sequence). Trimming cost V 6 bases and J 7 bases, with 9 bases left between them. The CDR3 nucleotides are TGTGCCAGCAGCTACACTATTGGCTACACCTTC. Translation gives CASSYTIGYTF.

The chain employs TRBV7-8 and TRBJ1-4, with 7 bases aligning to TRBD1. Germline trimming cut 5 bases from V and 8 bases from J; bases unmatched to any gene: 11. CDR3 length equals 15 residues. Germline V CDR1 and CDR2: SGHVS, FQNEAQ. The CDR3, as DNA: TGTGCCAGCAGCGTGAACAGGGGATCTGAGGAAAAACTGTTTTTT. Its protein product is CASSVNRGSEEKLFF.

This clone was detected only once. This sequence joins TRBV19 and TRBJ2-7, with 7 positions matching TRBD2. This CDR3 contains 15 residues. With 4 bases clipped from V and 5 bases from J, the junction kept 11 bases outside the gene matches. Per the germline V gene, CDR1 is LNHDA and CDR2 is SQIVND (reference sequence). The CDR3 here is CASSRASGMGDEQYF. Here the CDR3 DNA reads TGTGCCAGTAGTAGGGCTAGCGGTATGGGTGACGAGCAGTACTTC.

The chain joins TRBV19 to TRBJ1-5, with TRBD1 matching 7 bases. This CDR3 comprises 13 residues. Germline V CDR1 and CDR2: LNHDA, SQIVND (reference sequence). V dropped 5 bases and J dropped 6; count of bases not matched to a gene: 4. Here the CDR3 reads CASSFRGSQPQHF. The CDR3 coding sequence is TGTGCCAGTAGTTTCAGGGGGTCTCAGCCCCAGCATTTT.

This chain links TRBV27 with TRBJ2-3; 11 bases are a match to TRBD1. The CDR3 runs 17 residues. Germline CDR1 is MNHEY and CDR2 is SMNVEV (reference sequence). V gave up 1 base and J gave up 4 bases; unmatched junction bases: 7. Here the CDR3 reads CASSLLGTGGGSDTQYF. CDR3 bases: TGTGCCAGCAGTTTATTGGGGACAGGGGGAGGGTCAGATACGCAGTATTTT.

The genes are TRBV9 and TRBJ2-1, with 7 bases matching TRBD2. Germline values: CDR1 SGDLS, CDR2 YYNGEE. This CDR3 spans 13 amino acids. The V gene end was trimmed by 3 bases and the J gene end by 14 bases; junction bases not matched to a gene: 11. The CDR3 DNA is TGTGCCAGCAGCGGACCTCGGGGACTACAGAAGTTCTTC. It specifies CASSGPRGLQKFF. The full variable domain, rest sourced from reference TRBV9 and TRBJ2-1, is DSGVTQTPKHLITATGQRVTLRCSPRSGDLSVYWYQQSLDQGLQFLIQYYNGEERAKGNILERFSAQQFPDLHSELNLSSLELGDSALYFCASSGPRGLQKFFGPGTRLTVL.

The chain combines TRBV25-1 with TRBJ2-7, with D perhaps TRBD1 or TRBD2 (5 bases each). The V gene lost 9 bases and the J gene lost 1 base, with 22 bases spanning the gap. CDR3 length: 16 amino acids. CDR1 is MGHDK and CDR2 is SYGVNS in the germline V gene. The CDR3 DNA sequence: TGTGCCAGGCCCGGGGCAGGGTCTTTAAGTTCCTACGAGCAGTACTTC. Amino acids: CARPGAGSLSSYEQYF.

This clone was seen a few times. The chain carries TRBV7-9 and TRBJ1-2; D may be TRBD1 (6 bases). Trimming stripped 3 bases from V and 4 bases from J, with 9 bases between. Looked up from germline, CDR1 is SEHNR and CDR2 is FQNEAQ (reference sequence). CDR3 length: 13 residues. The chain's CDR3 is CASSFSGVYGYTF. The CDR3 DNA sequence: TGTGCCAGCAGCTTTTCAGGGGTCTATGGCTACACCTTC.

The chain recombines TRBV30 with TRBJ2-5, with a possible D match to TRBD2 (7 bases). The CDR3 totals 14 residues. CDR1 GTSNPN and CDR2 SVGIG come from the germline V gene (reference sequence). The V gene lost 0 bases and the J gene lost 6 bases, with 14 bases spanning the gap. CDR3 in amino acids: CAWSVSGGAKTQYF. In nucleotides, the CDR3 is TGTGCCTGGAGTGTTTCGGGGGGCGCGAAGACCCAGTACTTC. Based on the CDR3 plus reference TRBV30 and TRBJ2-5, the full variable domain is SQTIHQWPATLVQPVGSPLSLECTVEGTSNPNLYWYRQAAGRGLQLLFYSVGIGQISSEVPQNLSASRPQDRQFILSSKKLLLSDSGFYLCAWSVSGGAKTQYFGPGTRLLVL.

In regard to this clone: Different DNA sequences within this sample yield the same CDR3. The chain is built from TRBV5-1 and TRBJ2-1; D gene uncertain. V lost 0 bases and J 0 bases, leaving 10 bases between the germline ends. CDR1 and CDR2 from the germline V gene are SGHRS and YFSETQ. The CDR3 runs 16 residues. The CDR3: CASSLAGSPSYNEQFF. CDR3 nucleotide sequence: TGCGCCAGCAGCTTGGCTGGCAGTCCCTCCTACAATGAGCAGTTCTTC.

This chain uses TRBV7-8 with TRBJ2-2, with D unresolved. Germline CDR1 reads SGHVS; CDR2 reads FQNEAQ. Trimming shortened V by 1 base and J by 4 bases, and 10 bases separated the two germline ends. This CDR3 has 15 amino acids. CDR3 protein: CASSLVGQLTGELFF. Here the CDR3 DNA reads TGTGCCAGCAGCTTAGTCGGGCAGCTCACCGGGGAGCTGTTTTTT.

There are many counts of this clone. The CDR3 reads CASSLSAGIGNEQFF. The CDR3 nucleotides read TGCGCCAGCAGCTTGTCGGCGGGAATTGGGAATGAGCAGTTCTTC. The V call is TRBV5-1, the J call TRBJ2-1; D may be TRBD2 (6 bases). The CDR3 spans 15 residues. Trimming stripped 1 base from V and 7 bases from J, with 15 bases between. CDR1 SGHRS and CDR2 YFSETQ come from the germline V gene.

The chain couples TRBV7-8 to TRBJ2-5, with a tentative D call TRBD1 (6 bases). Germline V lookup: CDR1 SGHVS, CDR2 FQNEAQ. The CDR3 contains 18 residues. Trimming removed 0 bases from V and 1 base from J, with 18 bases in between. This chain's CDR3 is CASSLALGLQGTQETQYF. Here the CDR3 DNA reads TGTGCCAGCAGCTTAGCTTTGGGTTTGCAGGGGACCCAAGAGACCCAGTACTTC.

The chain links TRBV2 to TRBJ1-6; D perhaps matches TRBD1 (6 bases). The V end lost 1 base, the J end lost 10 bases, and 17 bases lay between the germline ends. The germline V gene encodes CDR1 SNHLY and CDR2 FYNNEI. There are 16 residues in the CDR3. CDR3 in DNA: TGTGCCAGCAGTGAAGTAGGGGGGCCCGTTTACTCACCCCTCCACTTT. It translates to CASSEVGGPVYSPLHF.

Regarding this clone: A read error is the likely source, as a far larger clone sits one nucleotide away. CDR3 loop: CASSEGGTGLYGYTF. CDR3 in DNA: TGTGCCAGCAGTGAGGGTGGGACAGGGCTCTATGGCTACACCTTC. The chain links TRBV6-1 to TRBJ1-2; TRBD1 aligns across 9 bases. CDR1 is MNHNS, CDR2 SASEGT, per germline. V dropped 3 bases and J dropped 4; count of bases not matched to a gene: 6. There are 15 residues in the CDR3.

About this clone itself: The sample carries other DNA sequences with the same CDR3. The chain employs TRBV5-1 and TRBJ1-5, with D unclear. This CDR3 comprises 14 residues. Germline V lookup: CDR1 SGHRS, CDR2 YFSETQ. V was clipped by 0 bases and J by 5 bases, with 9 bases between them. In DNA form, the CDR3 reads TGCGCCAGCAGCTTGGGAGGCCAGTATCAGCCCCAGCATTTT. It is translated as CASSLGGQYQPQHF.

Regarding this clone: This may be a read error: a much more frequent sequence differs by one nucleotide. The chain couples TRBV5-1 to TRBJ2-1; perhaps TRBD2 as D (5 bases). The V gene's germline CDR1 is SGHRS and CDR2 YFSETQ. The CDR3 is 14 residues long. V was shortened by 0 bases and J by 8 bases, with 12 bases between the two germline ends. The CDR3 protein is CASSLAQTRDEQFF. CDR3 nucleotides: TGCGCCAGCAGCTTGGCCCAGACGCGGGATGAGCAGTTCTTC.

This clone is a singleton in its sample. The rearrangement joins TRBV5-4 to TRBJ2-1; TRBD2 agrees at 13 bases. The CDR3 runs 16 residues. Germline V gene sequence: CDR1 SGHNT, CDR2 YYREEE (reference sequence). The ends lost 3 bases at V and 5 bases at J; junction bases unmatched: 5. The CDR3 sequence is CASSSPGLAGNNEQFF. CDR3 in DNA: TGTGCCAGCAGCTCCCCGGGACTAGCGGGGAACAATGAGCAGTTCTTC.

The V gene is TRBV2, the J gene TRBJ2-1; 11 positions agree with TRBD2. CDR3 length equals 20 residues. Trimming at V came to 4 bases and at J to 6 bases, leaving 20 bases not matched to a gene. Germline CDR1 reads SNHLY; CDR2 reads FYNNEI. The CDR3 DNA reads TGTGCCAGCAGTGGGGTGACAGGGGGGTCACTAGCGGGAGCCTGCAATGAGCAGTTCTTC. Translating it yields CASSGVTGGSLAGACNEQFF.

The genes are TRBV5-1 and TRBJ2-1, with 8 bases aligning to TRBD1. The CDR3 extends over 13 amino acids. The germline CDR1 and CDR2 sequences are SGHRS and YFSETQ. The V and J ends lost 3 bases and 7 bases, in that order; junction bases with no gene match: 3. The CDR3 bases are TGCGCCAGCAGCTGGGACAGGTTAAATGAGCAGTTCTTC. This translates into CASSWDRLNEQFF.

This chain connects TRBV9 to TRBJ2-1; 8 nucleotides match TRBD2. Trimming cost V 2 bases and J 4 bases; bases outside gene matches: 8. This CDR3 spans 16 amino acids. Germline CDR1 SGDLS, CDR2 YYNGEE. This CDR3 is CASSVSGSGVYNEQFF. The CDR3 bases are TGTGCCAGCAGCGTGAGCGGGAGTGGAGTATACAATGAGCAGTTCTTC.

This clone was observed a few times. Different DNA sequences within this sample yield the same CDR3. V usage is TRBV30 and J usage is TRBJ2-5, with 12 bases aligning to TRBD2. The CDR3 covers 14 residues. Per the germline V gene, CDR1 is GTSNPN and CDR2 is SVGIG (reference sequence). Trimming removed 0 bases from V and 4 bases from J; junction bases left unmatched: 0. The DNA for the CDR3 is TGTGCCTGGAGTGTGGGACTAGCGGGAGAGACCCAGTACTTC. Protein: CAWSVGLAGETQYF.

This clone was found many times. The chain's CDR3 is CASSLAGAVSYEQYF. CDR3 bases: TGCGCCAGCAGCTTGGCGGGGGCGGTATCCTACGAGCAGTACTTC. The chain uses TRBV5-1 and TRBJ2-7, with D perhaps TRBD1 or TRBD2 (6 bases each). Per the germline V gene, CDR1 is SGHRS and CDR2 is YFSETQ. Trimming pared 0 bases from V and 1 base from J, leaving 11 bases between. The CDR3 covers 15 residues.